A selection of T cell receptor beta chains follows, all from one sample in a study of cytomegalovirus exposure and HLA in healthy donors. The method was immunoSEQ multiplex PCR; TCRdb's version includes in-frame clones alone and lacks a portion of them. There are approximately 210,000 clones in the sample; over 60% occur only once, and less than 2% lies in the top ten. Sequenced sample: PBMCs. These receptors were collected from a male donor in good health and CMV-seronegative. Both conserved end residues are part of each CDR3. A D gene is named only where the DNA matches it firmly. Clone size, where shown, is once, few, many, or a class for clones that have expanded.

j_call clone_size d_call v_call cdr3_aa cdr3_nt
TRBJ2-7 NA NA TRBV2 CASSEVSRKPYEQYF TGTGCCAGCAGTGAAGTGTCCAGGAAACCCTACGAGCAGTACTTC
TRBJ2-5 few TRBD1 TRBV27 CASSPDRTQETQYF TGTGCCAGCAGTCCGGACAGGACACAAGAGACCCAGTACTTC
TRBJ1-5 NA NA TRBV28 CASRWDIHGNQPQHF TGTGCCAGCAGATGGGACATTCACGGGAATCAGCCCCAGCATTTT
TRBJ2-2 few NA TRBV7-9 CSSSFEGAPGNTGELFF TGTTCCAGCAGCTTTGAAGGGGCGCCGGGGAACACCGGGGAGCTGTTTTTT
TRBJ2-5 NA TRBD1 TRBV6-5 CASRDRGGETQYF TGTGCCAGCAGAGACAGGGGGGGAGAGACCCAGTACTTC
TRBJ1-5 NA TRBD1 TRBV18 CASSPGTGFSRTGQPQHF TGTGCCAGCTCACCAGGGACAGGGTTCTCCCGAACCGGTCAGCCCCAGCATTTT
TRBJ2-5 NA TRBD1 TRBV7-8 CASSLARTGGTQYF TGTGCCAGCAGCTTAGCGCGAACAGGGGGGACCCAGTACTTC
TRBJ2-5 few NA TRBV5-1 CASSPTGTRQQETQYF TGCGCCAGCAGCCCAACCGGGACAAGGCAACAAGAGACCCAGTACTTC
TRBJ2-7 NA NA TRBV11-3 CASSDDSYEQYF TGTGCCAGCAGCGACGACAGCTACGAGCAGTACTTC
TRBJ2-3 NA NA TRBV7-8 CASSPGGDTQYF TGTGCCAGCAGCCCCGGCGGGGATACGCAGTATTTT
TRBJ2-2 NA TRBD1 TRBV2 CASSDYRGAGELFF TGTGCCAGCAGTGACTACAGGGGGGCCGGGGAGCTGTTTTTT
TRBJ1-2 NA NA TRBV29-1 CSVEVRENYGYTF TGCAGCGTTGAAGTAAGGGAGAACTATGGCTACACCTTC
TRBJ2-7 NA TRBD2 TRBV7-9 CASSLARTSGAEQYF TGTGCCAGCAGCTTAGCCCGGACTAGCGGAGCCGAGCAGTACTTC
TRBJ1-1 NA NA TRBV27 CASSPGQNTEAFF TGTGCCAGCAGCCCGGGACAGAACACTGAAGCTTTCTTT
TRBJ1-1 NA NA TRBV5-1 CASSLYGQINTEAFF TGCGCCAGCAGCTTGTATGGTCAGATAAACACTGAAGCTTTCTTT
TRBJ1-4 NA NA TRBV4-3 CASSQYRTVNEKLFF TGCGCCAGCAGCCAATACAGGACAGTTAATGAAAAACTGTTTTTT
TRBJ2-7 NA TRBD1 TRBV5-6 CASSFGPDRGGGEQYF TGTGCCAGCAGCTTTGGGCCCGACAGGGGTGGAGGCGAGCAGTACTTC
TRBJ2-7 NA NA TRBV27 CASSHSSYEQYF TGTGCCAGCAGTCACTCTTCCTACGAGCAGTACTTC
TRBJ2-7 NA NA TRBV2 CASLGTPSAYEQYF TGTGCCAGTCTGGGGACACCCTCCGCGTACGAGCAGTACTTC
TRBJ2-3 NA TRBD2 TRBV15 CATSRLAGSTDTQYF TGTGCCACCAGCAGATTAGCGGGTAGCACAGATACGCAGTATTTT
TRBJ2-2 NA TRBD1 TRBV5-4 CASSNGQVTTGELFF TGTGCCAGCAGCAACGGACAGGTGACAACCGGGGAGCTGTTTTTT
TRBJ1-3 NA NA TRBV19 CASSNTGSGNTIYF TGTGCCAGTAGTAACACCGGGTCGGGAAACACCATATATTTT
TRBJ1-1 few NA TRBV4-3 CASSQTFAPEGTEAFF TGCGCCAGCAGCCAAACTTTTGCCCCGGAGGGCACTGAAGCTTTCTTT